The 13 T cell receptor beta chains given below trace back to one sample, sequenced in a study of cytomegalovirus exposure and HLA in healthy donors. The PCR was carried out with 60 Vbeta primers and 13 Jbeta primers. TCRdb's table, derived via immunoSEQ multiplex PCR, lists solely in-frame clones and lacks some. The sample holds 100,000 to 150,000 clones; just over 70% are singletons and the top ten take over 2%. The source material was PBMCs. These receptors were collected from a woman in her fifties or sixties in good health and CMV-seropositive.

The chain carries TRBV5-1 and TRBJ2-2, with a possible D match to TRBD2 (6 bases). Per germline, CDR1 SGHRS and CDR2 YFSETQ. Trimming removed 0 bases at V and 5 bases at J, with 11 bases between. The CDR3 runs 15 residues. CDR3 amino acids: CASSLGSGTTGELFF. CDR3 DNA: TGCGCCAGCAGCTTGGGGTCTGGGACTACCGGGGAGCTGTTTTTT.

J is TRBJ1-1 and V is TRBV7-2; no definite D call. The V and J ends lost 5 bases and 4 bases respectively, with 20 bases between them. Germline CDR1 reads SGHTA; CDR2 reads FQGNSA. The CDR3 is 16 amino acids. The CDR3 loop is CASSPTLMGRGTEAFF. CDR3 nucleotides: TGTGCCAGCAGCCCCACCCTCATGGGCCGTGGCACTGAAGCTTTCTTT.

This clone came up a few times. The CDR3 sequence is CASSQEDSYQPQHF. CDR3 nucleotide sequence: TGCGCCAGCAGCCAAGAGGACAGTTATCAGCCCCAGCATTTT. V usage is TRBV4-1 and J usage is TRBJ1-5; D is perhaps TRBD1 (6 bases). The CDR3 has 14 residues. Trimming took off 0 bases at V and 5 bases at J, with 8 bases between the two ends. Germline V CDR1 and CDR2: MGHRA, YSYEKL.

This clone was seen a few times. The V call is TRBV19, the J call TRBJ2-1, with 7 bases identical to TRBD1. The CDR3 covers 13 residues. Looked up from germline, CDR1 is LNHDA and CDR2 is SQIVND (reference sequence). The ends lost 3 bases at V and 6 bases at J; junction bases unmatched: 2. The CDR3 bases are TGTGCCAGTAGTATGTCAGGGGGCAATGAGCAGTTCTTC. Translated: CASSMSGGNEQFF.

The gene calls are TRBV6-5 and TRBJ1-1; 7 nucleotides match TRBD1. CDR3 size: 13 residues. CDR1 is MNHEY and CDR2 is SVGAGI in the germline V gene. With 6 bases clipped from V and 1 base from J, the junction kept 2 bases outside the gene matches. CDR3 in amino acids: CASSWTGNTEAFF. In DNA form, the CDR3 reads TGTGCCAGCAGCTGGACAGGGAACACTGAAGCTTTCTTT.

The rearrangement joins TRBV19 to TRBJ1-1, with 8 bases aligning to TRBD1. V was clipped by 0 bases and J by 10 bases; unmatched bases: 10. CDR3 length: 15 residues. Germline assignment: CDR1 LNHDA and CDR2 SQIVND (reference sequence). CDR3 sequence (DNA): TGTGCCAGTAGTATAGATGGGGGGACAGGCTCTGGAGCTTTCTTT. This translates into CASSIDGGTGSGAFF.

CDR3 region: CATTGLARSYEQYF. The CDR3 nucleotides read TGTGCCACCACTGGACTAGCAAGGTCCTACGAGCAGTACTTC. The chain employs TRBV2 and TRBJ2-7; 8 bases line up with TRBD2. Germline V CDR1 and CDR2: SNHLY, FYNNEI. The trim removed 10 bases at V and 1 base at J, leaving 9 bases unmatched. The CDR3 is 14 residues long.

This clone was seen only a few times. The chain combines TRBV2 with TRBJ2-5; D not resolved. The better agreement between TRBJ2-7 and the DNA end casts doubt on the J call. Germline V lookup: CDR1 SNHLY, CDR2 FYNNEI. This CDR3 spans 10 amino acids. This CDR3 reads CASSYYEQYF. In nucleotides, the CDR3 is TGTGCCAGCAGTTACTACGAGCAGTACTTC.

The rearrangement links TRBV14 to TRBJ2-2, with a possible D match to TRBD2 (6 bases). V lost 4 bases and J lost 8, with 11 bases in between. The CDR3 extends over 13 amino acids. Germline-derived CDR1 and CDR2 are SGHDN and FVKESK. In DNA, the CDR3 is TGTGCCAGCAGCCTTCGGACTATGGGGGAGCTGTTTTTT. Translation gives CASSLRTMGELFF.

The rearrangement joins TRBV4-1 to TRBJ2-3, with a weak D call TRBD2 (6 bases). V lost 0 bases and J lost 2, with 15 bases in between. Germline lookup yields CDR1 MGHRA and CDR2 YSYEKL. The CDR3 covers 17 residues. This CDR3 is CASSQEMGGTLTDTQYF. DNA of the CDR3: TGCGCCAGCAGCCAAGAAATGGGGGGAACCCTCACAGATACGCAGTATTTT.

This chain links TRBV9 with TRBJ1-1, with D unclear. Germline V gene lookup returns CDR1 SGDLS and CDR2 YYNGEE. The V end lost 4 bases, the J end lost 0 bases, and 10 bases lay between the germline ends. This CDR3 has 14 residues. This chain's CDR3 is CASSRDEMNTEAFF. Written as DNA, the CDR3 is TGTGCCAGCAGCCGAGATGAGATGAACACTGAAGCTTTCTTT.

The rearrangement joins TRBV7-3 to TRBJ2-1; the match to TRBD1 covers 7 bases. The V gene's germline CDR1 is SGHTA and CDR2 FQGTGA. Losses at the gene ends were 5 bases for V and 7 bases for J; bases not matched to a gene: 2. The CDR3 extends over 12 amino acids. CDR3 in amino acids: CASSPQGNEQFF. DNA for the CDR3: TGTGCCAGCAGCCCACAGGGGAATGAGCAGTTCTTC.

V and J are TRBV2 and TRBJ2-3; D remains unclear. This CDR3 is 14 amino acids long. CDR1 and CDR2 from the germline V gene are SNHLY and FYNNEI. Trimming left V 3 bases short and J 2 bases short, with 9 bases between. The CDR3 nucleotides are TGTGCCAGCAGTGATACTTACGACACAGATACGCAGTATTTT. Its translation: CASSDTYDTDTQYF.